These 8 T cell receptor beta chains share one sample of origin, sequenced in a study of cytomegalovirus exposure and HLA in healthy donors. The data were produced by immunoSEQ multiplex PCR, yet TCRdb's version contains in-frame clones alone and is incomplete. The sample has some 250,000 clones, roughly 91% seen once. Sample: PBMCs. The origin of the receptors is a woman aged 25 to 39 in good health and CMV-seronegative.

The CDR3 protein is CASSLTTGPHQPQHF. The CDR3 DNA is TGTGCCAGCAGCCTAACCACAGGACCGCATCAGCCCCAGCATTTT. The gene calls are TRBV7-2 and TRBJ1-5; D is perhaps TRBD1 (5 bases). From germline, CDR1 is SGHTA and CDR2 FQGNSA. The CDR3 runs to 15 residues. Trimming pared 5 bases from V and 5 bases from J, leaving 16 bases between.

The rearrangement links TRBV13 to TRBJ2-1; D may be TRBD1 (5 bases). Germline CDR1 is PRHDT and CDR2 is FYEKMQ (reference sequence). This CDR3 contains 16 residues. V dropped 5 bases and J dropped 0 bases, with 14 bases sitting between them. The CDR3 protein is CASSRLDTLSYNEQFF. CDR3 nucleotide sequence: TGTGCCAGCAGCCGTCTGGACACCCTCTCCTACAATGAGCAGTTCTTC. The full variable domain, with the rest looked up from reference TRBV13 and TRBJ2-1, is AAGVIQSPRHLIKEKRETATLKCYPIPRHDTVYWYQQGPGQDPQFLISFYEKMQSDKGSIPDRFSAQQFSDYHSELNMSSLELGDSALYFCASSRLDTLSYNEQFFGPGTRLTVL.

This clone occurred once. The J gene is TRBJ2-3, the V gene TRBV7-8; no definite D call. CDR3 length: 15 amino acids. Looked up from germline, CDR1 is SGHVS and CDR2 is FQNEAQ. Trimming took off 1 base at V and 2 bases at J, with 10 bases between the two ends. Written as DNA, the CDR3 is TGTGCCAGCAGCTTAGTCTACGGACCCACAGATACGCAGTATTTT. It translates to CASSLVYGPTDTQYF.

The chain combines TRBV28 with TRBJ2-1; weak D call: TRBD1 (6 bases). The V end was cut by 5 bases, the J end by 1 base, with 15 bases between. The CDR3 loop spans 16 amino acids. Germline V CDR1 and CDR2: MDHEN, SYDVKM. The CDR3 nucleotides read TGTGCCAGCAGTGTACAGGGTTTGGTATCCTACAATGAGCAGTTCTTC. Protein: CASSVQGLVSYNEQFF.

The chain recombines TRBV27 with TRBJ2-3, with TRBD2 matching 14 bases. CDR1 and CDR2 from the germline V gene are MNHEY and SMNVEV (reference sequence). V trimming: 4 bases; J trimming: 10 bases; junction bases outside the gene matches: 13. The CDR3 length is 17 residues. DNA for the CDR3: TGTGCCAGCAGTTCGGGAAATCGACTAGCGGGGGGGGGTGCGCAGTATTTT. Amino acids: CASSSGNRLAGGGAQYF.

This clone was detected only once. The J gene is TRBJ2-7, the V gene TRBV19; 9 bases align to TRBD2. Germline CDR1 is LNHDA and CDR2 is SQIVND (reference sequence). V gave up 1 base and J gave up 2 bases; unmatched junction bases: 3. The CDR3 covers 15 residues. CDR3 residues: CASSIGAGGTYEQYF. The CDR3 DNA is TGTGCCAGTAGTATAGGAGCGGGAGGAACCTACGAGCAGTACTTC.

The V gene is TRBV6-5, the J gene TRBJ2-7; 13 bases fit TRBD2. The V segment lost 6 bases and the J segment 1 base; nucleotides outside the gene matches: 3. The CDR3 consists of 15 residues. In germline, CDR1 is MNHEY, CDR2 SVGAGI. The CDR3 reads CASRGLAGESYEQYF. The CDR3, as DNA: TGTGCCAGCAGAGGACTAGCGGGAGAGTCCTACGAGCAGTACTTC.

The rearrangement joins TRBV27 to TRBJ2-5; D may match TRBD1 or TRBD2 (6 bases each). The V and J ends lost 3 bases and 4 bases respectively, with 15 bases between them. CDR1 MNHEY and CDR2 SMNVEV come from the germline V gene (reference sequence). The CDR3 length is 15 residues. The CDR3 here is CASSLGGVGVETQYF. DNA for the CDR3: TGTGCCAGCAGTTTGGGGGGCGTGGGGGTAGAGACCCAGTACTTC.